One and the same sample provided the 25 T cell receptor beta chains below, sequenced in a study of technical replicates of blood from a handful of donors. Sequenced by immunoSEQ multiplex PCR; TCRdb stores in-frame clones only, minus some. The sample has more than 65,000 clones; roughly 91% are singletons. The sequencing input was T cells isolated from PBMCs. Source of these receptors: a human donor in good health.

This clone was picked up one time. The V gene is TRBV27, the J gene TRBJ2-1; 10 bases agree with TRBD1. V was pared by 5 bases and J by 7 bases, with 17 bases of the junction left unmatched. Germline V gives CDR1 MNHEY, CDR2 SMNVEV (reference sequence). The CDR3 totals 18 residues. The CDR3, as DNA: TGTGCCAGCAGTCCACAGCCGGGACAGGGGCCTAGTTGGAATGAGCAGTTCTTC. Protein product: CASSPQPGQGPSWNEQFF.

The V and J genes are TRBV15 and TRBJ1-4; TRBD1 matches at 7 bases. The V and J ends lost 4 bases and 7 bases, in that order; junction bases with no gene match: 9. CDR1 and CDR2 from the germline V gene are LNHNV and YYDKDF (reference sequence). CDR3 length equals 15 residues. CDR3 in DNA: TGTGCCACCAGCACCCGACAGGGATTGCTTGAAAAACTGTTTTTT. Protein: CATSTRQGLLEKLFF.

This clone has just a few counts. The V gene is TRBV19, the J gene TRBJ1-5; D is perhaps TRBD1 (5 bases). V lost 7 bases and J 7 bases, leaving 14 bases between the germline ends. The CDR3 extends over 13 amino acids. The germline CDR1 and CDR2 sequences are LNHDA and SQIVND (reference sequence). CDR3 bases: TGTGCCAGTACCCTGACAGCACTCCAGCCCCAGCATTTT. It specifies CASTLTALQPQHF.

V usage is TRBV5-6 and J usage is TRBJ1-1; TRBD1 is a possible D gene (5 bases). The CDR3 is 13 residues long. V shed 2 bases and J shed 7 bases, with 12 bases lying between them. The germline V gene encodes CDR1 SGHDT and CDR2 YYEEEE. The DNA for the CDR3 is TGTGCCAGCAGCTTAATCCAGGGTGGTGAAGCTTTCTTT. This gives the protein CASSLIQGGEAFF.

This clone was found once. The chain joins TRBV28 to TRBJ1-5; D gene unclear. This CDR3 spans 12 amino acids. The V and J ends lost 7 bases and 6 bases respectively, with 10 bases between them. Germline V gene data show CDR1 as MDHEN and CDR2 as SYDVKM. The CDR3 DNA sequence: TGTGCCAGCACTTCCGTCGGTCAGCCCCAGCATTTT. This translates into CASTSVGQPQHF.

CDR3 coding DNA: TGCGCCAGCAGCCAAAGGCATAGCCCGAACACTGAAGCTTTCTTT. Its translation: CASSQRHSPNTEAFF. The chain links TRBV4-1 to TRBJ1-1; D gene uncertain. Looked up from germline, CDR1 is MGHRA and CDR2 is YSYEKL. CDR3 length equals 15 residues. With 2 bases removed from V and 1 base from J, the gap between germline ends came to 11 bases.

This clone came up once. This chain links TRBV10-3 with TRBJ2-5, with 7 bases aligning to TRBD1. The CDR3 is 13 residues long. V dropped 7 bases and J dropped 3; count of bases not matched to a gene: 5. CDR1 is ENHRY, CDR2 SYGVKD, per germline. The CDR3 DNA sequence: TGTGCCATCAAGGGCCAGGGGGAAGAGACCCAGTACTTC. Its protein product is CAIKGQGEETQYF.

The chain links TRBV4-2 to TRBJ2-3; 9 bases map to TRBD2. After removal of 4 bases from V and 5 bases from J, the junction contained 25 bases not matched to a gene. The CDR3 is made up of 21 amino acids. Germline lookup yields CDR1 LGHNA and CDR2 YNFKEQ. This CDR3 reads CASSPSPAGGGYVGPRDTQYF. DNA for the CDR3: TGTGCCAGCAGCCCCTCCCCAGCGGGAGGAGGTTACGTGGGGCCTAGAGATACGCAGTATTTT.

This sequence joins TRBV11-2 and TRBJ2-3; D call uncertain. This CDR3 is 13 amino acids long. The germline V gene encodes CDR1 SGHAT and CDR2 FQNNGV. Trimming pared 4 bases from V and 4 bases from J, leaving 9 bases between. The chain's CDR3 is CASSYGESDTQYF. CDR3 nucleotide sequence: TGTGCCAGCAGCTACGGAGAGTCAGATACGCAGTATTTT.

The chain employs TRBV28 and TRBJ1-2; a possible D gene is TRBD1 (6 bases). This CDR3 is 11 amino acids long. V dropped 6 bases and J dropped 8 bases, with 10 bases sitting between them. The germline CDR1 and CDR2 sequences are MDHEN and SYDVKM. CDR3 protein: CASRDSSGYTF. The CDR3, as DNA: TGTGCCAGCAGGGACAGCTCCGGCTACACCTTC.

The V gene is TRBV4-1, the J gene TRBJ2-7, with 7 bases fitting TRBD1. The trim removed 0 bases at V and 2 bases at J, leaving 10 bases unmatched. The V gene's germline CDR1 is MGHRA and CDR2 YSYEKL. The CDR3 is made up of 17 amino acids. The CDR3 is CASSQDVEQGLAYEQYF. In nucleotides, the CDR3 is TGCGCCAGCAGCCAAGATGTCGAACAGGGGTTGGCCTACGAGCAGTACTTC.

A single count supports this clone. The chain recombines TRBV5-1 with TRBJ2-2; TRBD2 matches at 9 bases. The CDR3 sequence is 16 residues long. V trimming: 2 bases; J trimming: 2 bases; junction bases outside the gene matches: 4. The V gene's germline CDR1 is SGHRS and CDR2 YFSETQ. The CDR3: CASSFLLAGNTGELFF. In nucleotides, the CDR3 is TGCGCCAGCAGCTTCCTGCTAGCGGGAAACACCGGGGAGCTGTTTTTT.

The chain joins TRBV28 to TRBJ2-1; D is uncertain. V lost 2 bases and J 9 bases, leaving 11 bases between the germline ends. CDR1 and CDR2 (germline): MDHEN, SYDVKM. This CDR3 has 13 amino acids. CDR3 DNA sequence: TGTGCCAGCAGTTTACCTAGTACGGCTGAGCAGTTCTTC. Encoded protein: CASSLPSTAEQFF.

The chain is built from TRBV28 and TRBJ1-5; 11 bases are a match to TRBD1. CDR1 MDHEN and CDR2 SYDVKM come from the germline V gene. The CDR3 sequence is 17 residues long. V lost 5 bases to trimming and J lost 2 bases; unmatched junction nucleotides: 8. CDR3 in amino acids: CASSPRTGGARNQPQHF. For the CDR3, the DNA is TGTGCCAGCAGTCCGCGGACAGGGGGCGCCCGCAATCAGCCCCAGCATTTT.

The rearrangement joins TRBV7-2 to TRBJ2-3, with 12 nucleotides matching TRBD2. The CDR3 extends over 15 amino acids. In germline, CDR1 is SGHTA, CDR2 FQGNSA. Trimming cost V 0 bases and J 5 bases; bases outside gene matches: 0. CDR3 protein: CASSLAGLAGDTQYF. DNA of the CDR3: TGTGCCAGCAGCTTAGCGGGACTAGCGGGAGATACGCAGTATTTT. Full variable domain (rest looked up from reference TRBV7-2 and TRBJ2-3): GAGVSQSPSNKVTEKGKDVELRCDPISGHTALYWYRQSLGQGLEFLIYFQGNSAPDKSGLPSDRFSAERTGGSVSTLTIQRTQQEDSAVYLCASSLAGLAGDTQYFGPGTRLTVL.

The rearrangement uses TRBV4-1 and TRBJ2-1; TRBD2 agrees at 7 bases. V was clipped by 3 bases and J by 8 bases; unmatched bases: 7. The CDR3 is 14 residues long. Germline V gene data show CDR1 as MGHRA and CDR2 as YSYEKL. For the CDR3, the DNA is TGCGCCAGCAGCCAGGAGCGGGAACTGGATGAGCAGTTCTTC. Residues: CASSQERELDEQFF.

The chain combines TRBV29-1 with TRBJ2-7; 10 nucleotides align to TRBD1. This CDR3 is 14 amino acids long. V gave up 6 bases and J gave up 3 bases; unmatched junction bases: 8. Germline CDR1 and CDR2: SQVTM and ANQGSEA. The CDR3 spells CSVLNRDRGYEQYF. CDR3 in DNA: TGCAGCGTGTTGAACCGGGACAGGGGCTACGAGCAGTACTTC.

This sequence joins TRBV6-5 and TRBJ1-3, with a weak D call TRBD1 (6 bases). Between the trimmed V and J ends, which lost 5 bases and 10 bases, there was a span of 21 bases. The CDR3 runs to 15 residues. Germline CDR1 is MNHEY and CDR2 is SVGAGI. The CDR3 protein is CASSRFGTTGSTIYF. The CDR3, as DNA: TGTGCCAGCAGTCGCTTCGGGACAACCGGGTCGACCATATATTTT.

The rearrangement joins TRBV28 to TRBJ1-2, with D hard to call. This CDR3 is 16 amino acids long. Germline V lookup: CDR1 MDHEN, CDR2 SYDVKM. Deletions cut 7 bases from V and 0 bases from J, with 18 bases between. The CDR3 DNA sequence: TGTGCCAGCATCAAAACTAGACGGCTAACTAACTATGGCTACACCTTC. This codes for CASIKTRRLTNYGYTF.

This clone was observed a single time. The V gene is TRBV11-3, the J gene TRBJ2-7, with 12 bases identical to TRBD2. The V segment lost 2 bases and the J segment 4 bases; nucleotides outside the gene matches: 6. CDR1 is SGHNT, CDR2 YENEEA, per germline. The CDR3 consists of 16 residues. CDR3: CASSLNPGLAGYEQYF. CDR3 in DNA: TGTGCCAGCAGCTTAAACCCGGGACTAGCGGGTTACGAGCAGTACTTC.

The sample holds one count of this clone. The rearrangement joins TRBV18 to TRBJ1-4; TRBD1 might be the D (5 bases). Trimming left V 0 bases short and J 6 bases short, with 11 bases between. The CDR3 totals 15 residues. Germline assignment: CDR1 KGHSH and CDR2 LQKENI. Here the CDR3 DNA reads TGTGCCAGCTCACCACCGCAGGGCTCTTATGAAAAACTGTTTTTT. Translating gives CASSPPQGSYEKLFF. The entire variable domain, with the rest obtained from reference TRBV18 and TRBJ1-4, is as follows: NAGVMQNPRHLVRRRGQEARLRCSPMKGHSHVYWYRQLPEEGLKFMVYLQKENIIDESGMPKERFSAEFPKEGPSILRIQQVVRGDSAAYFCASSPPQGSYEKLFFGSGTQLSVL.

The chain carries TRBV9 and TRBJ2-7; D may be TRBD1 (5 bases). V was pared by 0 bases and J by 6 bases, with 7 bases between. The V gene's germline CDR1 is SGDLS and CDR2 YYNGEE. The CDR3 has 12 residues. CDR3 in DNA: TGTGCCAGCAGCGTAGGTGGGGCCGAGCAGTACTTC. Translation: CASSVGGAEQYF.

The rearrangement joins TRBV5-1 to TRBJ2-1; D gene ambiguous. Germline-derived CDR1 and CDR2 are SGHRS and YFSETQ. The CDR3 has 13 amino acids. Trimming shortened V by 0 bases and J by 4 bases, and 5 bases separated the two germline ends. As DNA, the CDR3 is TGCGCCAGCAGCTTGGTAGAGTACAATGAGCAGTTCTTC. Protein: CASSLVEYNEQFF. Using reference TRBV5-1 and TRBJ2-1 for the parts outside the CDR3, the full variable domain is KAGVTQTPRYLIKTRGQQVTLSCSPISGHRSVSWYQQTPGQGLQFLFEYFSETQRNKGNFPGRFSGRQFSNSRSEMNVSTLELGDSALYLCASSLVEYNEQFFGPGTRLTVL.

The chain couples TRBV29-1 to TRBJ2-2, with 8 bases matching TRBD2. The V gene's germline CDR1 is SQVTM and CDR2 ANQGSEA. The CDR3 covers 13 residues. The CDR3 loop is CSGISGRSGELFF. The CDR3, as DNA: TGCAGTGGTATCAGCGGGAGATCCGGGGAGCTGTTTTTT.

The chain is built from TRBV28 and TRBJ1-1; D is unresolved. V lost 3 bases and J lost 5, with 16 bases in between. The CDR3 contains 15 residues. CDR1 and CDR2 from the germline V gene are MDHEN and SYDVKM. In nucleotides, the CDR3 is TGTGCCAGCAGTTTTTATCAGGCATTATCTACTGAAGCTTTCTTT. It codes for CASSFYQALSTEAFF.